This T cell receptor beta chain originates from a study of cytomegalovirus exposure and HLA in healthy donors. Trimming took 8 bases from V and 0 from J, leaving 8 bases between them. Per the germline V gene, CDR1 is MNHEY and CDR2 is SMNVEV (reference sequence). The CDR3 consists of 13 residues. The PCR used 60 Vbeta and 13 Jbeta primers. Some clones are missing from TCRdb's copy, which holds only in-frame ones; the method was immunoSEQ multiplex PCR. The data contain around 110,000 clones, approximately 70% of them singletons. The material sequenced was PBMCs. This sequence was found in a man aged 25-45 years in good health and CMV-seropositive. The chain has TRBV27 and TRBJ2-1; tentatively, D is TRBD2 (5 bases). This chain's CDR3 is CASRGSSYNEQFF. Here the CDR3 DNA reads TGTGCCAGCCGAGGGTCCTCCTACAATGAGCAGTTCTTC.